A selection of T cell receptor beta chains follows, all from one sample in a study of vaccination and CD4 T cells after COVID-19. Via MiXCR, TCRdb re-called the PCR reads, giving one row per CDR3 protein. The sample includes some 15,000 distinct CDR3 sequences, less than 65% of them seen just once. Antigens of these TCRs are unknown. The specimen sequenced was CD4+ T cells from blood, cultured in vitro. The receptors come from a human donor who had recovered from COVID-19. Both conserved end residues are part of each CDR3. Fields, in order: J gene, clone size, D gene, V gene, CDR3 DNA, CDR3 protein. D genes are given only for firm matches. A row's size may be missing; if present it is once, few, many or a size class.

TRBJ1-5,once,-,TRBV10-3,TGTGCCATCAGTGTACCAGGGAACAATCAGCCCCAGCATTTT,CAISVPGNNQPQHF
TRBJ2-1,-,TRBD2,TRBV7-9,TGTGCCAGCAGCCCTGGACTAGCGCACACCAATGAGCAGTTCTTC,CASSPGLAHTNEQFF
TRBJ2-1,-,TRBD2,TRBV5-1,TGCGCCAGCAGCTTACTAGCGGGACTCTACAATGAGCAGTTCTTC,CASSLLAGLYNEQFF
TRBJ2-4,-,TRBD1,TRBV19,TGTGCCAGTACCCCGGACAGGGGGACCAAAAACATTCAGTACTTC,CASTPDRGTKNIQYF
TRBJ2-1,-,TRBD2,TRBV5-1,TGCGCCAGCAGCTCCTCTTTGGGGGGGAACAATGAGCAGTTCTTC,CASSSSLGGNNEQFF
TRBJ2-1,medium-sized,-,TRBV7-6,TGTGCCAGCAGCTTATACGCGGACAATGAGCAGTTCTTC,CASSLYADNEQFF
TRBJ1-1,-,TRBD1,TRBV5-1,TGCGCCAGCAGCTTAACAGGGGACACTGAAGCTTTCTTT,CASSLTGDTEAFF
TRBJ1-6,-,-,TRBV9,TGTGCCAGCAGCCGTCGTGGGTCCAATTCACCCCTCCACTTT,CASSRRGSNSPLHF
TRBJ1-4,-,-,TRBV6-1,TGTGCCAGCAGTCTGACCAATGAAAAACTGTTTTTT,CASSLTNEKLFF
TRBJ1-6,-,TRBD1,TRBV7-3,TGTGCCAGCAGCCAGGAGCCAGGGGGAATTTCACCCCTCCACTTT,CASSQEPGGISPLHF
TRBJ1-2,large,TRBD1,TRBV28,TGTGCCAGCAGTTTTCCGACAGGGACGAACTATGGCTACACCTTC,CASSFPTGTNYGYTF
TRBJ2-2,once,TRBD2,TRBV7-9,TGTGCCAGCAGCTTCTTCCGGCGGGAGGGCCTCGTCGGGGAGCTGTTTTTT,CASSFFRREGLVGELFF
TRBJ2-1,-,TRBD2,TRBV20-1,TGCAGTGCGGGAGGGACTAGCGGGAGGGTCCTTACCCCCGATGAGCAGTTCTTC,CSAGGTSGRVLTPDEQFF
TRBJ2-3,-,TRBD2,TRBV25-1,TGTGCCAGCAATCGGGACTACACAGATACGCAGTATTTT,CASNRDYTDTQYF
TRBJ2-7,-,-,TRBV20-1,TGCAGTGCGGACGGGACTCATACCTACGAGCAGTACTTC,CSADGTHTYEQYF
TRBJ2-1,-,TRBD2,TRBV20-1,TGCAGTGCTAGCCAACCGACTAGCCTGCAGCAGTTCTTC,CSASQPTSLQQFF
TRBJ1-2,-,-,TRBV6-1,TGTGCCAGCTGTGAAAGGGGGGGCGACTATGGCTACACCTTC,CASCERGGDYGYTF
TRBJ2-5,-,-,TRBV7-6,TGTGCCAGCAGCTTAGGTGGGGATAGGGGGGAGACCCAGTACTTC,CASSLGGDRGETQYF
TRBJ1-6,-,TRBD1,TRBV11-3,TGTGCCAGCAGTCCGGGGCGGGACAGGGGTAATTCACCCCTCCACTTT,CASSPGRDRGNSPLHF
TRBJ2-2,-,-,TRBV20-1,TGCAGTGCTAGCCGGTCGAACACCGGGGAGCTGTTTTTT,CSASRSNTGELFF
TRBJ1-2,few,TRBD1,TRBV24-1,TGTGCCACCAGTGACGGAGGGACAGGGAGGGAGGGCTATGGCTACACCTTC,CATSDGGTGREGYGYTF
TRBJ2-3,-,-,TRBV2,TGTGCCAGCAGCGAAACAGGTCAAGCGGGTATTTACACAGATACGCAGTATTTT,CASSETGQAGIYTDTQYF
TRBJ2-7,once,TRBD2,TRBV3-1,TGTGCCAGCAGCCAAGTTTTAGCGGGAGGGCCGAGGGAGCAGTACTTC,CASSQVLAGGPREQYF
TRBJ1-2,-,-,TRBV6-1,TGTGCCAGCAGTGTCTGGGTTGTCGGCTACACCTTC,CASSVWVVGYTF
TRBJ1-5,-,TRBD1,TRBV20-1,TGCAGTGCCTCCCCGACAGGGGGCAATCAGCCCCAGCATTTT,CSASPTGGNQPQHF
TRBJ1-2,-,TRBD1,TRBV5-1,TGCGCCAGCAGCTCGGGACAGTCCTACACCTTC,CASSSGQSYTF
TRBJ1-1,-,TRBD1,TRBV20-1,TGCAGTGCTAGAGCCCCAGGGGGGTTGAGCACTGAAGCTTTCTTT,CSARAPGGLSTEAFF
TRBJ1-3,-,-,TRBV28,TGTGCCAGCCGCATTGAAAACACCATGTATTTT,CASRIENTMYF
TRBJ1-5,few,-,TRBV6-5,TGTGCCAGCAGTTACTACAGGGACTTGGGCAATCAGCCCCAGCATTTT,CASSYYRDLGNQPQHF
TRBJ1-1,few,-,TRBV11-3,TGTGCCAGCAGCTTAAGGGACGCCCGAGAAGCTTTCTTT,CASSLRDAREAFF
TRBJ1-1,few,TRBD1,TRBV6-5,TGTGCCAGCAGTTGGGGCTCAGGACAGGGTCAGGCTTTCTTT,CASSWGSGQGQAFF
TRBJ1-2,-,TRBD1,TRBV6-2/TRBV6-3,TGTGCCAGCAGTACAGGGGTTGGCTACACCTTC,CASSTGVGYTF
TRBJ2-2,once,TRBD1,TRBV29-1,TGCAGCGTTGGGACAGGGGTGGCCACCGGGGAGCTGTTTTTT,CSVGTGVATGELFF
TRBJ1-6,-,-,TRBV27,TGTGCCAGCAGTCCCGGGACGGTAGAAAATTCACCCCTCCACTTT,CASSPGTVENSPLHF
TRBJ2-3,-,TRBD1,TRBV18,TGTGCCAGCTCACCAAGGTCGGACAGGGGGACGCAGTATTTT,CASSPRSDRGTQYF
TRBJ1-1,-,-,TRBV7-2,TGTGCCAGCAGCAAGGGACAGAACACTGAAGCTTTCTTT,CASSKGQNTEAFF
TRBJ1-1,once,TRBD1,TRBV24-1,TGTGCCACCAGGGGAGACAGGGGAAACACTGAAGCTTTCTTT,CATRGDRGNTEAFF
TRBJ1-1,-,TRBD1,TRBV6-1,TGTGCCAGCAGTACCCAGCGGCTGGACAGGGTTCGAACTGAAGCTTTCTTT,CASSTQRLDRVRTEAFF
TRBJ2-3,-,TRBD1,TRBV6-2/TRBV6-3,TGTGCCAGCAGTTACCGAGGGGGCATCAGCACAGATACGCAGTATTTT,CASSYRGGISTDTQYF
TRBJ2-2,-,TRBD2,TRBV7-9,TGTGCCAGCAGCCGCCCAAGCGGGGGGGCCCCCGGGGAGCTGTTTTTT,CASSRPSGGAPGELFF
TRBJ1-2,once,-,TRBV27,TGTGCCAGCAGCATCATAGAGGGAAGAACGAGGCCCTATGGCTACACCTTC,CASSIIEGRTRPYGYTF
TRBJ2-6,-,-,TRBV6-1,TGTGCCAGCAATGGGCACTCTGGGGCCAACGTCCTGACTTTC,CASNGHSGANVLTF
TRBJ2-1,-,TRBD2,TRBV11-2,TGTGCCAGCAGCCCTCCGGAGGCTAGCGGGAGGAATGAGCAGTTCTTC,CASSPPEASGRNEQFF
TRBJ2-5,once,-,TRBV5-4,TGTGCCAGCAGCCCGTGGGGGGTCCGAGGGGAGACCCAGTACTTC,CASSPWGVRGETQYF
TRBJ2-2,few,-,TRBV7-6,TGTGCCAGCAGCTTAGACCGGGGTGGGGAGCTGTTTTTT,CASSLDRGGELFF
TRBJ1-5,-,TRBD1,TRBV7-8,TGTGCCAGCAGCTCAGACCCGACAGGGTTGGGCAATCAGCCCCAGCATTTT,CASSSDPTGLGNQPQHF
TRBJ1-2,-,-,TRBV6-1,TGTGCCAGCAGTGAAGCGTTCACAGGCTATGGCTACACCTTC,CASSEAFTGYGYTF
TRBJ1-1,-,TRBD1,TRBV11-2,TGTGCCAGCAGCTCTTGGACAGGAAGTGACACTGAAGCTTTCTTT,CASSSWTGSDTEAFF
TRBJ2-7,-,TRBD2,TRBV19,TGTGCCAGTAGTCCCATTAGCGGGAGGTACCACGAGCAGTACTTC,CASSPISGRYHEQYF
TRBJ1-5,few,-,TRBV2,TGTGCCAGCACCATCTACAGGGGCAATCAGCCCCAGCATTTT,CASTIYRGNQPQHF
TRBJ2-7,-,-,TRBV20-1,TGCAGTGCCCAGACGGGGCGCCAAATATACGGCGAGCAGTACTTC,CSAQTGRQIYGEQYF